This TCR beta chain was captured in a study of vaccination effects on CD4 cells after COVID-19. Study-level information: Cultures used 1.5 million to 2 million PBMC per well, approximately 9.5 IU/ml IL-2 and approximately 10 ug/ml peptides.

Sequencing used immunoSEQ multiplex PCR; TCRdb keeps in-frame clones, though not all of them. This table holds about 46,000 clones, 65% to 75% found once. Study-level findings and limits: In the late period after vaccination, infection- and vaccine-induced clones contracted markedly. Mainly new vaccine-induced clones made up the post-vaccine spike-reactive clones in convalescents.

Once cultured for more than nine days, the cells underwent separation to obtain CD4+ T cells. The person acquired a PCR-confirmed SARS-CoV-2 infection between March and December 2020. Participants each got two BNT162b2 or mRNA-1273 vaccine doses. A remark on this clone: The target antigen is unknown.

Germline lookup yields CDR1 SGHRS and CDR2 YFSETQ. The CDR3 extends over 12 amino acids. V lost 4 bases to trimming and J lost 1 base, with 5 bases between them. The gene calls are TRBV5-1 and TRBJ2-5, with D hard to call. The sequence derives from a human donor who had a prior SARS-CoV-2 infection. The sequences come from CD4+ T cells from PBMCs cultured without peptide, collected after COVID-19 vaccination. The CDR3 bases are TGCGCCAGCAGCGAATTCCAAGAGACCCAGTACTTC. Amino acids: CASSEFQETQYF. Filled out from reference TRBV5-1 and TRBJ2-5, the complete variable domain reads KAGVTQTPRYLIKTRGQQVTLSCSPISGHRSVSWYQQTPGQGLQFLFEYFSETQRNKGNFPGRFSGRQFSNSRSEMNVSTLELGDSALYLCASSEFQETQYFGPGTRLLVL.